What follows are 23 T cell receptor beta chains derived from one specimen sequenced in a study of blood T cell repertoires in COVID-19. Clones were read by immunoSEQ multiplex PCR, and TCRdb kept only the in-frame ones, dropping some. The sample lists roughly 500,000 clones, about 88% seen once, with 0.9% in the top ten. The sample consisted of peripheral blood. Source of these receptors: a man aged 18 to 35 with COVID-19, enrolled during active disease.

The J gene is TRBJ1-1, the V gene TRBV14; no clear D gene. The V gene's germline CDR1 is SGHDN and CDR2 FVKESK. This CDR3 region has 13 residues. Trimming pared 3 bases from V and 8 bases from J, leaving 13 bases between. CDR3 bases: TGTGCCAGCAGCCAGTGGGCCCAGCAGGAAGCTTTCTTT. Protein product: CASSQWAQQEAFF.

This clone was recorded a few times. V usage is TRBV28 and J usage is TRBJ2-1, with D uncertain. V was shortened by 3 bases and J by 3 bases, with 18 bases between the two germline ends. Germline V gene data show CDR1 as MDHEN and CDR2 as SYDVKM. This CDR3 is 17 amino acids long. The CDR3 protein is CASSLFNIVNFYNEQFF. The CDR3 nucleotides are TGTGCCAGCAGTTTGTTTAATATAGTCAATTTCTACAATGAGCAGTTCTTC. The entire variable domain, with the rest obtained from reference TRBV28 and TRBJ2-1, is as follows: DVKVTQSSRYLVKRTGEKVFLECVQDMDHENMFWYRQDPGLGLRLIYFSYDVKMKEKGDIPEGYSVSREKKERFSLILESASTNQTSMYLCASSLFNIVNFYNEQFFGPGTRLTVL.

The V gene is TRBV6-1, the J gene TRBJ1-4; TRBD1 might be the D (5 bases). With 4 bases removed from V and 3 bases from J, the gap between germline ends came to 18 bases. The CDR3 is made up of 17 amino acids. In germline, CDR1 is MNHNS, CDR2 SASEGT. CDR3 in amino acids: CASSGMVRDPANEKLFF. The CDR3 DNA follows: TGTGCCAGCAGTGGTATGGTGCGGGACCCCGCTAATGAAAAACTGTTTTTT.

The chain joins TRBV18 to TRBJ1-1; the D is unclear. The CDR3 is made up of 15 amino acids. With 5 bases removed from V and 4 bases from J, the gap between germline ends came to 17 bases. Per germline, CDR1 KGHSH and CDR2 LQKENI. Here the CDR3 reads CASSSRVAEGTEAFF. In DNA form, the CDR3 reads TGTGCCAGCTCAAGTCGTGTAGCGGAGGGCACTGAAGCTTTCTTT. The complete variable domain, with remaining parts taken from reference TRBV18 and TRBJ1-1, reads NAGVMQNPRHLVRRRGQEARLRCSPMKGHSHVYWYRQLPEEGLKFMVYLQKENIIDESGMPKERFSAEFPKEGPSILRIQQVVRGDSAAYFCASSSRVAEGTEAFFGQGTRLTVV.

The chain has TRBV11-2 and TRBJ1-2, with TRBD1 matching over 8 bases. V shed 5 bases and J 8 bases; nucleotides not matched to a gene: 19. The CDR3 extends over 17 amino acids. CDR1 is SGHAT, CDR2 FQNNGV, per germline. The CDR3 sequence is CASSKKWSSGTGEGYTF. CDR3 nucleotide sequence: TGTGCCAGCAGCAAAAAGTGGTCGTCCGGGACAGGCGAAGGCTACACCTTC.

The chain uses TRBV7-8 and TRBJ2-7; D possibly corresponds to TRBD1 (5 bases). Trimming pared 5 bases from V and 2 bases from J, leaving 13 bases between. The length of the CDR3 is 14 residues. The germline V gene has CDR1 SGHVS and CDR2 FQNEAQ. The CDR3 nucleotides are TGTGCCAGCAGCCCGGAACAGGTTACCTACGAGCAGTACTTC. The encoded protein is CASSPEQVTYEQYF.

The V and J genes are TRBV6-5 and TRBJ1-5, with D possibly TRBD1 on 6 matching bases. Between the trimmed V and J ends, which lost 3 bases and 9 bases, there was a span of 12 bases. The CDR3 runs 13 residues. CDR1 is MNHEY, CDR2 SVGAGI, per germline. CDR3 bases: TGTGCCAGCAGTTATCGGGCCAGGGGGCCCCAGCATTTT. Translating it yields CASSYRARGPQHF.

The rearrangement links TRBV7-8 to TRBJ1-1; D may be TRBD1 (5 bases). Germline V gene lookup returns CDR1 SGHVS and CDR2 FQNEAQ. The CDR3 spans 13 residues. Between the trimmed V and J ends, which lost 1 base and 6 bases, there was a span of 9 bases. The CDR3 is CASSLGRVAEAFF. The CDR3 bases are TGTGCCAGCAGCTTAGGCAGGGTGGCTGAAGCTTTCTTT.

Worth noting for this clone: Different DNA sequences within this sample yield the same CDR3. This chain joins TRBV2 and TRBJ2-5, with 9 bases that match TRBD2. V gave up 4 bases and J gave up 1 base; unmatched junction bases: 4. This CDR3 has 15 amino acids. Germline CDR1 reads SNHLY; CDR2 reads FYNNEI. CDR3 in DNA: TGTGCCAGCAGTGTCTTAGCGGGGGCCCAAGAGACCCAGTACTTC. It is translated as CASSVLAGAQETQYF.

This rearrangement joins TRBV7-3 to TRBJ2-2, with D perhaps matching TRBD2 (5 bases). This CDR3 is 17 amino acids long. Looked up from germline, CDR1 is SGHTA and CDR2 is FQGTGA. The ends were cut back, 5 bases at V and 7 bases at J, with 23 bases in the middle. The CDR3 DNA is TGTGCCAGCAGCCTCTACCCTTCTCTAGCCTCAGGCGGGGAGCTGTTTTTT. It encodes CASSLYPSLASGGELFF.

This clone has just a few counts. The rearrangement uses TRBV6-6 and TRBJ2-3; TRBD1 is a possible D gene (5 bases). The V gene lost 5 bases and the J gene lost 12 bases, with 18 bases spanning the gap. CDR1 is MNHNY and CDR2 is SVGAGI in the germline V gene (reference sequence). The length of the CDR3 is 13 residues. The CDR3 loop is CASSVRVDTVQYF. Here the CDR3 DNA reads TGTGCCAGCAGTGTCCGCGTGGACACAGTTCAGTATTTT.

The chain joins TRBV18 to TRBJ1-1, with 9 bases aligning to TRBD1. CDR3 size: 12 residues. V dropped 6 bases and J dropped 10; count of bases not matched to a gene: 6. Germline CDR1 is KGHSH and CDR2 is LQKENI. CDR3 region: CASSEDRGRAFF. CDR3 nucleotide sequence: TGTGCCAGCTCGGAGGACAGGGGACGAGCTTTCTTT.

As for this clone: In the same sample, other DNA sequences code for this CDR3. The chain combines TRBV4-1 with TRBJ2-7, with D possibly TRBD2 on 5 matching bases. This CDR3 is built from 15 residues. CDR1 and CDR2 (germline): MGHRA, YSYEKL. Trimming shortened V by 1 base and J by 0 bases, and 10 bases separated the two germline ends. In DNA form, the CDR3 reads TGCGCCAGCAGCCAAGCGGCGGGTCCCTCCTACGAGCAGTACTTC. It encodes CASSQAAGPSYEQYF.

The V call is TRBV2, the J call TRBJ2-5; 7 bases agree with TRBD2. V was pared by 8 bases and J by 1 base, with 4 bases of the junction left unmatched. The germline CDR1 and CDR2 sequences are SNHLY and FYNNEI. This CDR3 has 13 residues. The CDR3 region has the DNA TGTGCCAGCCGGGAGGACGTCCAAGAGACCCAGTACTTC. As protein: CASREDVQETQYF.

V and J are TRBV6-5 and TRBJ1-6, with a weak D call TRBD1 (5 bases). Trimming took off 7 bases at V and 10 bases at J, with 17 bases between the two ends. The CDR3 is 14 residues long. Germline V gene sequence: CDR1 MNHEY, CDR2 SVGAGI. This CDR3 is CASNIGGMESPLHF. The CDR3 nucleotides are TGTGCCAGCAATATCGGGGGGATGGAATCACCCCTCCACTTT.

The chain uses TRBV6-5 and TRBJ1-3; D not certain. The CDR3 has 15 residues. Trimming cost V 2 bases and J 3 bases, with 11 bases left between them. Germline CDR1 reads MNHEY; CDR2 reads SVGAGI. CDR3 region: CASSYGRGFGNTIYF. The CDR3, as DNA: TGTGCCAGCAGTTACGGGCGGGGATTTGGAAACACCATATATTTT.

V and J are TRBV4-1 and TRBJ2-5; a weak D match, TRBD1 (6 bases). From germline, CDR1 is MGHRA and CDR2 YSYEKL. This CDR3 is built from 14 residues. V lost 3 bases to trimming and J lost 2 bases, with 10 bases between them. The CDR3 region has the DNA TGCGCCAGCAGCCAGACAGGCCTACAAGAGACCCAGTACTTC. Its translation: CASSQTGLQETQYF.

This chain links TRBV18 with TRBJ2-4; 9 bases agree with TRBD1. Germline CDR1 reads KGHSH; CDR2 reads LQKENI. The CDR3 extends over 17 amino acids. Trimming cost V 4 bases and J 0 bases; bases outside gene matches: 7. The CDR3 sequence is CASSLQGASGAKNIQYF. For the CDR3, the DNA is TGTGCCAGCTCACTACAGGGGGCAAGTGGAGCCAAAAACATTCAGTACTTC.

The chain recombines TRBV19 with TRBJ1-1; no firm D call. CDR1 and CDR2 from the germline V gene are LNHDA and SQIVND (reference sequence). There are 14 residues in the CDR3. Trimming shortened V by 5 bases and J by 5 bases, and 15 bases separated the two germline ends. The CDR3 region is CASSSLTLRTEAFF. The CDR3 region has the DNA TGTGCCAGTAGTTCCCTGACCTTGAGGACTGAAGCTTTCTTT.

The chain uses TRBV5-5 and TRBJ2-1, with TRBD2 identical over 7 bases. Germline CDR1 SGHKS, CDR2 YYEKEE (reference sequence). J gave up 1 base and V 3 bases, and 4 bases lay outside the gene matches. CDR3 length: 15 amino acids. Here the CDR3 DNA reads TGTGCCAGCAGCTCGGGGGAGGGGTCCTACAATGAGCAGTTCTTC. This translates into CASSSGEGSYNEQFF. The full variable domain, completed using reference TRBV5-5 and TRBJ2-1, is DAGVTQSPTHLIKTRGQQVTLRCSPISGHKSVSWYQQVLGQGPQFIFQYYEKEERGRGNFPDRFSARQFPNYSSELNVNALLLGDSALYLCASSSGEGSYNEQFFGPGTRLTVL.

J is TRBJ2-1 and V is TRBV2; D gene ambiguous. CDR3 length equals 15 residues. In germline, CDR1 is SNHLY, CDR2 FYNNEI. V lost 4 bases, J lost 6 bases, and 16 bases lay in between. In nucleotides, the CDR3 is TGTGCCAGCAGTGCTGTAACTACCGCCTTCAATGAGCAGTTCTTC. Amino acids: CASSAVTTAFNEQFF.

The genes are TRBV25-1 and TRBJ1-4; 10 nucleotides agree with TRBD1. The length of the CDR3 is 14 residues. Trimming cost V 8 bases and J 13 bases; bases outside gene matches: 13. CDR1 MGHDK and CDR2 SYGVNS come from the germline V gene. CDR3 amino acids: CASGEDRGVRRLFF. The DNA for the CDR3 is TGTGCCAGCGGGGAGGACAGGGGGGTACGTCGACTGTTTTTT.

The V gene is TRBV12-3 or TRBV12-4, the J gene TRBJ2-7, with TRBD1 as a possible D gene (5 bases). The CDR3 is made up of 12 amino acids. Trimming left V 7 bases short and J 11 bases short, with 18 bases between. The CDR3 DNA is TGTGCCAGCACCTCAACAGGTGGGAAGGAGTACTTC. It is translated as CASTSTGGKEYF.